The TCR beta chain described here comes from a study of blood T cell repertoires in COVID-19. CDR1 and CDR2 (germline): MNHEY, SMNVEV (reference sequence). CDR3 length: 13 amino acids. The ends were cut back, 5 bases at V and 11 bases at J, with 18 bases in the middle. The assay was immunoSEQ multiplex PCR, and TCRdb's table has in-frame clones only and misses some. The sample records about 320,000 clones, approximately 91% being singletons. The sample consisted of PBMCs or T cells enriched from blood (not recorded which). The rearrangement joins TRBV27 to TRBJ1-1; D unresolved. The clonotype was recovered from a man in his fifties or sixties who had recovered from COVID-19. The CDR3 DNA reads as TGTGCCAGCAGTCCGACTAGGTTCGGCGGTGCTTTCTTT. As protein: CASSPTRFGGAFF.